The clone carrying this T cell receptor (beta chain) was picked up a small number of times. This record comes from a study of T-cell memory formation after mild COVID-19. Across the study: Clusters were largely donor specific.

The CDR3 spans 13 residues. V lost 2 bases, J lost 11 bases, and 13 bases lay in between. CDR1 is SGDLS, CDR2 YYNGEE, per germline. One entry per CDR3 protein results from TCRdb running MiXCR on the 5' RACE reads. The sample yields about 82,000 distinct CDR3 sequences, 9.5% to 15% seen once. The gene calls are TRBV9 and TRBJ1-4; D is possibly TRBD1 (5 bases). This clonotype was sampled from a man aged 18 to 29 who had mild COVID-19 (a few samples of this study predate the infection). Cell type and time point are not known. The sample comprised PBMCs or a T cell subset sorted from them (not recorded which). The CDR3 loop reads CASSVGGGTKLFF. The CDR3 bases are TGTGCCAGCAGCGTCGGGGGGGGAACCAAACTGTTTTTT. The whole variable domain, filled in from reference TRBV9 and TRBJ1-4, reads DSGVTQTPKHLITATGQRVTLRCSPRSGDLSVYWYQQSLDQGLQFLIQYYNGEERAKGNILERFSAQQFPDLHSELNLSSLELGDSALYFCASSVGGGTKLFFGSGTQLSVL.